This T cell receptor beta chain is drawn from a study of identical twins. For this clonotype: Its target is not known.

Template switching added a universal primer binding site, and final cDNA carried unique molecular identifiers. Each CDR3 protein gets one entry after TCRdb re-called the 5' RACE reads with MiXCR. This table holds some 190,000 distinct CDR3 sequences, 15% to 20% found once. The CDR3 is made up of 15 amino acids. V shed 0 bases and J 7 bases; nucleotides not matched to a gene: 7. Germline V lookup: CDR1 SGDLS, CDR2 YYNGEE. Study-wide results and caveats: Twins' surplus sharing was weaker for beta out-of-frame sequences.

The same specimen was also included in a second study, on T cells expressing NK-cell markers. Per that study: Sorted CD3+CD56+NKG2C+, CD3+CD56+NKG2C- and CD3+CD56-NKG2C+ T-cell subsets were beta-chain profiled.

The TCR sequence derives from a woman aged 18-35 years in good health. The sample consisted of CD8+ T cells sorted from blood. The chain carries TRBV9 and TRBJ2-1; 7 bases are a match to TRBD2. CDR3 in DNA: TGTGCCAGCAGCGTAGATGGCGGGGGTCCGAATGAGCAGTTCTTC. Translation gives CASSVDGGGPNEQFF.